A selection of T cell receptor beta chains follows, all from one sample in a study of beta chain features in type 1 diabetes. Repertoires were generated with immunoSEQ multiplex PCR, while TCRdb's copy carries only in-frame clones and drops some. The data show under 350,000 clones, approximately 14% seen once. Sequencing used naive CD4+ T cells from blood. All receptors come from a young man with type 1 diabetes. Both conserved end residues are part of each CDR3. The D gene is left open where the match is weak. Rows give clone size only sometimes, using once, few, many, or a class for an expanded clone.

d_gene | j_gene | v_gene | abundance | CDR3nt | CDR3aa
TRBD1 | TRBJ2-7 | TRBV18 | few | TGTGCCAGCTCACCACCGGGGGAAGGACAGGGGAACCTCTACGAGCAGTACTTC | CASSPPGEGQGNLYEQYF
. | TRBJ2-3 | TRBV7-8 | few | TGTGCCAGCAGCCCTCGACTAGACACAGATACGCAGTATTTT | CASSPRLDTDTQYF
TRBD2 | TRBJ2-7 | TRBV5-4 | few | TGTGCCAGCAGCCTCGGACTAGCGGGTATCTCTCACGAGCAGTACTTC | CASSLGLAGISHEQYF
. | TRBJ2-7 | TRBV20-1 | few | TGCAGTGCACGGTCGCACGAGCAGTACTTC | CSARSHEQYF
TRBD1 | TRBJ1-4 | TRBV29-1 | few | TGCAGCGTTCTCCTCAGGACAGGGAATGAAAAACTGTTTTTT | CSVLLRTGNEKLFF
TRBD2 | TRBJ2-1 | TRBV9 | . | TGTGCCAGCAGCGTAGAGTCTAGCGGAACTTACAATGAGCAGTTCTTC | CASSVESSGTYNEQFF
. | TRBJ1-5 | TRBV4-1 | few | TGCGCCAGCAGCCAAGATCATACAGGTGTACTTCTGCATTTT | CASSQDHTGVLLHF
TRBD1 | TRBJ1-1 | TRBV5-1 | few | TGCGCCAGCAGCGACGAAACAGGGGGTAGCACTGAAGCTTTCTTT | CASSDETGGSTEAFF
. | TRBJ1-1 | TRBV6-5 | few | TGTGCCAGCAGTTACCTAAGGACAACCGGGAACACTGAAGCTTTCTTT | CASSYLRTTGNTEAFF
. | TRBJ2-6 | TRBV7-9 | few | TGTGCCAGCAGAGGACTGTACTCTGGGGCCAACGTCCTGACTTTC | CASRGLYSGANVLTF
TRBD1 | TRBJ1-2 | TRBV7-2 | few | TGTGCCAGCAGCTCGACCCGGACAGGGACTGGCTACACCTTC | CASSSTRTGTGYTF
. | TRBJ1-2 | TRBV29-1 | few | TGCAGCGTGGAACAGGGCTCGCATGGCTACACCTTC | CSVEQGSHGYTF
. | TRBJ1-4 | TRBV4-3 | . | TGCGCCAGCAGCCAAGATACGGCAGGGCGGCGAAAACTGTTTTTT | CASSQDTAGRRKLFF
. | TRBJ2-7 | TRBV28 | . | TGTGCCAGCAGACTCCGCGGGCCCTACGAGCAGTACTTC | CASRLRGPYEQYF
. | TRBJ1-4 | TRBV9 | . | TGTGCCAGCAGCGGAACAGCTAATGAAAAACTGTTTTTT | CASSGTANEKLFF
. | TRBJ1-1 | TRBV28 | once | TGTGCCAGCAGCCAAGTACAGGTTGGCACTGAAGCTTTCTTT | CASSQVQVGTEAFF
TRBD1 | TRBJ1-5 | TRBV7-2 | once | TGTGCCAGCAGCCCGACAGGGGGCAATCAGCCCCAGCATTTT | CASSPTGGNQPQHF
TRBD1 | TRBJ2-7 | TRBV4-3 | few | TGCGCCAGCAGCCTGAAAGGGACAGGGGCTGACGAGCAGTACTTC | CASSLKGTGADEQYF
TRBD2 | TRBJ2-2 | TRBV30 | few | TGTGCCTTCCTCGGGCTAGCGGGACTCGGCACCGGGGAGCTGTTTTTT | CAFLGLAGLGTGELFF
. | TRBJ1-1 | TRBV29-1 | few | TGCAGCGTTGACCAAGGAGAGAACACTGAAGCTTTCTTT | CSVDQGENTEAFF
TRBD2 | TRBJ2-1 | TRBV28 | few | TGTGCCAGCAGCCTAGCGGGAGAGCGTGAGCAGTTCTTC | CASSLAGEREQFF
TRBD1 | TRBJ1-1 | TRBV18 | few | TGTGCCAGCTCACCAGGGACAGGGGAGTTTCGAACTGAAGCTTTCTTT | CASSPGTGEFRTEAFF
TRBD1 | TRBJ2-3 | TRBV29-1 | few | TGCAGCGTTGCGACAGGGAGCAGCACAGATACGCAGTATTTT | CSVATGSSTDTQYF
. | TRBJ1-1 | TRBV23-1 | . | TGCGCCAGCAGTCAAGAGGGCACTGAAGCTTTCTTT | CASSQEGTEAFF
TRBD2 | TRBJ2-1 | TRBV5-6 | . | TGTGCCAGCAGGTCCACTAGCGGCAGCTCCTACAATGAGCAGTTCTTC | CASRSTSGSSYNEQFF